The clone carrying this TCR beta chain was observed a handful of times. TCRdb itself ran the reads through MiXCR, one entry per CDR3 protein. The sample carries some 90,000 distinct CDR3 sequences, roughly 31% recorded once. This entry comes from a study of type 1 regulatory T cells. Study in general: T-allo10 is a Tr1-enriched, alloantigen-specific CD4 T cell product made in vitro.

V lost 6 bases to trimming and J lost 4 bases; unmatched junction nucleotides: 11. CDR3 length: 16 amino acids. Germline CDR1 reads SNHLY; CDR2 reads FYNNEI. Sequenced input: CD4+ T cells, either the whole sample or a sorted fraction (not recorded which). This TCR was sampled from a human donor in good health. V is TRBV2 and J is TRBJ2-3, with 9 bases matching TRBD2. In DNA form, the CDR3 reads TGTGCCAGCAGCGGACTTAGCGGGAGTATCGCAGATACGCAGTATTTT. Protein product: CASSGLSGSIADTQYF.